Following are 3 T cell receptor beta chains from one sample sequenced in a study of blood T cell repertoires in COVID-19. Method: immunoSEQ multiplex PCR; TCRdb's copy keeps in-frame clones and lacks some. The sample carries more than 35,000 clones, over 65% recorded once. Sequencing used peripheral blood. The origin of the receptors is a man between 45 and 60 years old with active or convalescent COVID-19.

V usage is TRBV6-5 and J usage is TRBJ1-2; D ambiguous. The ends were cut back, 2 bases at V and 5 bases at J, with 12 bases in the middle. CDR1 and CDR2 (germline): MNHEY, SVGAGI. The CDR3 sequence is 14 residues long. CDR3 loop: CASSYGPSGYGYTF. CDR3 DNA: TGTGCCAGCAGTTACGGCCCCTCGGGGTATGGCTACACCTTC.

This rearrangement joins TRBV2 to TRBJ1-4; 9 bases align to TRBD1. The junction had 14 bases not matched to a gene; V was cut back by 6 bases and J by 3 bases. The CDR3 contains 18 residues. The germline gives CDR1 SNHLY, CDR2 FYNNEI. In DNA, the CDR3 is TGTGCCAGCAGCGACCCGGGGACAGGGTTTAGGGCTAATGAAAAACTGTTTTTT. It translates to CASSDPGTGFRANEKLFF.

The chain is built from TRBV14 and TRBJ1-2; D ambiguous. Germline assignment: CDR1 SGHDN and CDR2 FVKESK. The germline V and J ends were trimmed by 4 bases and 5 bases, with 11 bases remaining between them. This CDR3 has 13 residues. This CDR3 reads CASSRRKEYGYTF. CDR3 DNA sequence: TGTGCCAGCAGCCGCCGAAAGGAGTATGGCTACACCTTC.